The 26 T cell receptor beta chains in this list originate from one sample, sequenced in a study of chemoradiotherapy in HPV16-positive cancers. Sequencing used immunoSEQ multiplex PCR; TCRdb keeps in-frame clones, though not all of them. The sample lists fewer than 20,000 clones; roughly 89% were seen once. The sequences come from blood, collected from a patient who underwent chemoradiotherapy. The receptors stem from a human donor with HPV-associated anogenital cancer.

This clone has only one observation. The genes are TRBV19 and TRBJ1-2, with TRBD1 identical over 12 bases. With 2 bases clipped from V and 3 bases from J, the junction kept 7 bases outside the gene matches. CDR1 LNHDA and CDR2 SQIVND come from the germline V gene (reference sequence). The CDR3 spans 17 residues. CDR3 region: CASSIFGTGGDHYGYTF. The DNA for the CDR3 is TGTGCCAGTAGTATATTTGGGACAGGGGGCGATCACTATGGCTACACCTTC.

The V and J genes are TRBV28 and TRBJ2-6; the D is unclear. This CDR3 comprises 15 residues. V gave up 4 bases and J gave up 0 bases, with 7 bases separating them. In germline, CDR1 is MDHEN, CDR2 SYDVKM. In DNA form, the CDR3 reads TGTGCCAGCAGTTCTGTTAGCTCTGGGGCCAACGTCCTGACTTTC. Encoded protein: CASSSVSSGANVLTF.

V usage is TRBV19 and J usage is TRBJ1-2, with a possible D match to TRBD1 (6 bases). V was trimmed by 4 bases and J by 0 bases, leaving 9 bases between them. The length of the CDR3 is 14 residues. CDR1 is LNHDA, CDR2 SQIVND, per germline (reference sequence). CDR3 sequence: CASSSQGSNYGYTF. CDR3 coding DNA: TGTGCCAGTAGTAGCCAGGGGTCTAACTATGGCTACACCTTC.

The chain has TRBV28 and TRBJ1-5; unclear D gene. Between the trimmed V and J ends, which lost 8 bases and 6 bases, there was a span of 20 bases. Germline CDR1 is MDHEN and CDR2 is SYDVKM. CDR3 length: 15 residues. In DNA form, the CDR3 reads TGTGCCAGCGTGTACCGATGGGTCCTAGGTCAGCCCCAGCATTTT. Translated: CASVYRWVLGQPQHF.

The rearrangement links TRBV5-1 to TRBJ2-5; 9 bases are shared with TRBD2. CDR1 is SGHRS and CDR2 is YFSETQ in the germline V gene. The ends lost 5 bases at V and 5 bases at J; junction bases unmatched: 7. This CDR3 is built from 14 residues. Here the CDR3 DNA reads TGCGCCAGCAGTGTTGGGACTAGCTGGGAGACCCAGTACTTC. It translates to CASSVGTSWETQYF. Full variable domain (outside the CDR3, taken from reference TRBV5-1 and TRBJ2-5): KAGVTQTPRYLIKTRGQQVTLSCSPISGHRSVSWYQQTPGQGLQFLFEYFSETQRNKGNFPGRFSGRQFSNSRSEMNVSTLELGDSALYLCASSVGTSWETQYFGPGTRLLVL.

The J gene is TRBJ1-2, the V gene TRBV10-3, with D maybe TRBD1 (6 bases). The CDR3 length is 14 residues. V was shortened by 7 bases and J by 8 bases, with 20 bases between the two germline ends. Germline CDR1 ENHRY, CDR2 SYGVKD. The CDR3 DNA reads as TGTGCCATCAACCAGGTGAACAGGGAACGAGGCTACACCTTC. It codes for CAINQVNRERGYTF.

This CDR3 reads CAISAGTHTGTSGGASYEQYF. The CDR3 DNA sequence: TGTGCCATCAGCGCCGGGACTCACACCGGGACTAGCGGGGGGGCCTCCTACGAGCAGTACTTC. The chain is built from TRBV10-3 and TRBJ2-7, with 16 nucleotides matching TRBD2. Germline V lookup: CDR1 ENHRY, CDR2 SYGVKD. V shed 6 bases and J 0 bases; nucleotides not matched to a gene: 17. This CDR3 contains 21 residues.

This chain links TRBV27 with TRBJ1-2, with D perhaps TRBD1 (5 bases). This CDR3 comprises 14 residues. Germline V gene sequence: CDR1 MNHEY, CDR2 SMNVEV (reference sequence). Deletions cut 7 bases from V and 0 bases from J, with 12 bases between. CDR3 coding DNA: TGTGCCAGCAAACCGACAGAAGCTAACTATGGCTACACCTTC. It specifies CASKPTEANYGYTF.

The chain couples TRBV5-1 to TRBJ1-4; D unclear. Germline V lookup: CDR1 SGHRS, CDR2 YFSETQ. V was shortened by 0 bases and J by 8 bases, with 14 bases between the two germline ends. The CDR3 is 15 residues long. In nucleotides, the CDR3 is TGCGCCAGCAGCTTGGCCGGGTTTTCTGGCGAAAAACTGTTTTTT. It specifies CASSLAGFSGEKLFF.

The rearrangement uses TRBV18 and TRBJ1-4; possibly TRBD1 for D (5 bases). Trimming took 6 bases from V and 8 from J, leaving 19 bases between them. Germline loops: CDR1 KGHSH, CDR2 LQKENI. The CDR3 has 15 amino acids. CDR3 in DNA: TGTGCCAGCTCCCCTATACGAGGGGTTGACGAAAAACTGTTTTTT. Its protein is CASSPIRGVDEKLFF.

The chain employs TRBV7-9 and TRBJ2-7; tentative D call: TRBD2 (5 bases). The CDR3 is 14 residues long. CDR1 is SEHNR and CDR2 is FQNEAQ in the germline V gene (reference sequence). Trimming removed 0 bases from V and 5 bases from J, with 11 bases in between. The CDR3 here is CASSLADTRDEQYF. The CDR3 region has the DNA TGTGCCAGCAGCTTAGCTGATACTAGGGACGAGCAGTACTTC.

The gene calls are TRBV28 and TRBJ2-3; 10 positions agree with TRBD2. V was pared by 3 bases and J by 8 bases, with 5 bases of the junction left unmatched. The CDR3 is 14 amino acids. Per germline, CDR1 MDHEN and CDR2 SYDVKM. The DNA for the CDR3 is TGTGCCAGCAGTTTCCTAGCGGGAGTGGGTACGCAGTATTTT. It specifies CASSFLAGVGTQYF.

The V call is TRBV18, the J call TRBJ2-5, with D perhaps matching TRBD1 (5 bases). V gave up 3 bases and J gave up 5 bases, with 16 bases separating them. The CDR3 is made up of 15 amino acids. Per germline, CDR1 KGHSH and CDR2 LQKENI. This chain's CDR3 is CASSPTARLTETQYF. The CDR3 coding sequence is TGTGCCAGCTCACCGACAGCCAGGCTTACGGAGACCCAGTACTTC.

The sample holds a few counts of this clone. This rearrangement joins TRBV19 to TRBJ2-7; 8 bases are a match to TRBD2. With V trimmed by 4 bases and J by 3 bases, 8 bases remained unmatched. The CDR3 runs to 15 residues. The germline V gene has CDR1 LNHDA and CDR2 SQIVND (reference sequence). The CDR3: CASSRSGSQVYEQYF. The CDR3 nucleotides read TGTGCCAGTAGTAGGAGCGGGAGCCAAGTCTACGAGCAGTACTTC.

The chain is built from TRBV6-6 and TRBJ2-1; 7 positions match TRBD2. With V trimmed by 5 bases and J by 0 bases, 4 bases remained unmatched. The V gene's germline CDR1 is MNHNY and CDR2 SVGAGI (reference sequence). The CDR3 spans 15 residues. The DNA for the CDR3 is TGTGCCAGCAGTCCGAGCGGGGACTCCTACAATGAGCAGTTCTTC. It encodes CASSPSGDSYNEQFF.

The genes are TRBV6-1 and TRBJ2-1; 14 bases line up with TRBD2. This CDR3 has 15 residues. The trim removed 6 bases at V and 4 bases at J, leaving 2 bases unmatched. Per germline, CDR1 MNHNS and CDR2 SASEGT. The CDR3 DNA follows: TGTGCCAGCAGGACTAGCGGGAGGGCTTACAATGAGCAGTTCTTC. Translated, it gives CASRTSGRAYNEQFF.

V is TRBV11-2 and J is TRBJ1-1; the match to TRBD1 covers 12 bases. Germline lookup yields CDR1 SGHAT and CDR2 FQNNGV. V shed 3 bases and J 5 bases; nucleotides not matched to a gene: 13. This CDR3 region has 18 residues. The CDR3 here is CASSLVGTGGKRNTEAFF. CDR3 nucleotide sequence: TGTGCCAGCAGCTTGGTCGGGACAGGGGGCAAACGGAATACTGAAGCTTTCTTT.

This clone was picked up one time. V usage is TRBV5-4 and J usage is TRBJ2-5; 7 bases are shared with TRBD1. Trimming at V came to 0 bases and at J to 4 bases, leaving 6 bases not matched to a gene. Germline V gene sequence: CDR1 SGHNT, CDR2 YYREEE (reference sequence). The CDR3 has 15 amino acids. Written as DNA, the CDR3 is TGTGCCAGCAGCTTGGGTGACAGGGTGAGAGAGACCCAGTACTTC. Protein sequence: CASSLGDRVRETQYF. Complete variable domain (other parts from reference TRBV5-4 and TRBJ2-5): ETGVTQSPTHLIKTRGQQVTLRCSSQSGHNTVSWYQQALGQGPQFIFQYYREEENGRGNFPPRFSGLQFPNYSSELNVNALELDDSALYLCASSLGDRVRETQYFGPGTRLLVL.

The V gene is TRBV7-9, the J gene TRBJ1-3; D unresolved. This CDR3 is 15 amino acids long. Germline values: CDR1 SEHNR, CDR2 FQNEAQ (reference sequence). With 1 base removed from V and 3 bases from J, the gap between germline ends came to 10 bases. The DNA of the CDR3 is TGTGCCAGCAGCTTAGAATCCGGGAGTGGAAACACCATATATTTT. Protein: CASSLESGSGNTIYF.

The V call is TRBV30, the J call TRBJ2-3, with D tentatively TRBD1 or TRBD2 (5 bases each). V lost 2 bases to trimming and J lost 6 bases, with 12 bases between them. CDR3 size: 13 residues. Germline V CDR1 and CDR2: GTSNPN, SVGIG (reference sequence). CDR3 loop: CAWSRDARDTQYF. The CDR3, as DNA: TGTGCCTGGAGTCGGGACGCCAGGGATACGCAGTATTTT.

V usage is TRBV4-1 and J usage is TRBJ1-1; no firm D call. V was clipped by 6 bases and J by 3 bases, with 23 bases between them. Looked up from germline, CDR1 is MGHRA and CDR2 is YSYEKL. CDR3 length: 17 amino acids. As DNA, the CDR3 is TGCGCCAGCAGTGAGTATCTGAGACACTCTGTCGACACTGAAGCTTTCTTT. This gives the protein CASSEYLRHSVDTEAFF.

This chain connects TRBV19 to TRBJ1-5, with D possibly TRBD1 on 5 matching bases. This CDR3 comprises 16 residues. Germline assignment: CDR1 LNHDA and CDR2 SQIVND (reference sequence). Trimming took 4 bases from V and 5 from J, leaving 18 bases between them. This CDR3 reads CASSRDDKIGHQPQHF. The CDR3 DNA follows: TGTGCCAGTAGTAGGGACGACAAGATTGGGCATCAGCCCCAGCATTTT.

The gene calls are TRBV29-1 and TRBJ2-1, with 13 bases identical to TRBD2. Trimming cost V 6 bases and J 7 bases; bases outside gene matches: 9. CDR1 is SQVTM, CDR2 ANQGSEA, per germline. The CDR3 runs to 15 residues. In DNA, the CDR3 is TGCAGCGTGGAGGGACTAGCGGGAAAACGGAATGAGCAGTTCTTC. It encodes CSVEGLAGKRNEQFF.

The chain recombines TRBV23-1 with TRBJ2-1; D perhaps matches TRBD1 (5 bases). TRBV23-1 is an open reading frame whose function is uncertain. The germline V and J ends were trimmed by 1 base and 0 bases, with 13 bases remaining between them. This CDR3 spans 17 amino acids. This CDR3 reads CASSQWGRASSYNEQFF. DNA of the CDR3: TGCGCCAGCAGTCAATGGGGCAGGGCTAGCTCCTACAATGAGCAGTTCTTC.

V is TRBV7-9 and J is TRBJ1-6; 7 bases are a match to TRBD1. Germline assignment: CDR1 SEHNR and CDR2 FQNEAQ (reference sequence). CDR3 size: 17 residues. The J segment lost 7 bases and the V segment lost 2 bases, leaving 11 bases of the junction unmatched. The CDR3 DNA reads TGTGCCAGCAGCTTACGCGACAGGGCAGGAGAAAATTCACCCCTCCACTTT. It codes for CASSLRDRAGENSPLHF.

The rearrangement uses TRBV5-4 and TRBJ2-5, with TRBD2 identical over 9 bases. The CDR3 covers 16 residues. CDR1 is SGHNT and CDR2 is YYREEE in the germline V gene (reference sequence). With 4 bases clipped from V and 3 bases from J, the junction kept 10 bases outside the gene matches. The chain's CDR3 is CASSQKGGGVEETQYF. CDR3 bases: TGTGCCAGCAGCCAAAAGGGCGGGGGGGTTGAAGAGACCCAGTACTTC.